The 26 T cell receptor beta chains in this list originate from one sample, sequenced in a study of Ad26.COV2.S vaccination and SARS-CoV-2 variants. The treatment: roughly 20 received Ad26.COV2.S at low or high dose, single or two shots; 5 received placebo; per-sample allocation not given. Day 63 after the first injection of vaccine or placebo was the sampling time. Produced via immunoSEQ multiplex PCR; TCRdb's table is partial and in-frame only. The repertoire holds more than 300,000 clones, with around 88% as singletons. Sample: peripheral blood, taken in a trial of Ad26.COV2.S vaccine versus placebo. The receptors were sampled from a person aged 18-60 years who received the Ad26.COV2.S COVID-19 vaccine or a placebo.

This clone was counted only a few times. The rearrangement joins TRBV6-2 or TRBV6-3 to TRBJ2-5; a possible D gene is TRBD2 (7 bases). CDR1 is MNHEY, CDR2 SVGEGT, per germline. Trimming took 5 bases from V and 4 from J, leaving 17 bases between them. The CDR3 contains 15 residues. CDR3 in amino acids: CASSIGGGAVETQYF. The CDR3 region has the DNA TGTGCCAGCAGTATTGGTGGGGGGGCCGTAGAGACCCAGTACTTC.

This chain uses TRBV20-1 with TRBJ1-5; a weak D match, TRBD1 (5 bases). The CDR3 contains 17 residues. Germline-derived CDR1 and CDR2 are DFQATT and SNEGSKA (reference sequence). Trimming pared 6 bases from V and 4 bases from J, leaving 25 bases between. CDR3 in DNA: TGCAGTGCCAGTCGGACGGAACCGGGACCGAGGAATCAGCCCCAGCATTTT. Translated, it gives CSASRTEPGPRNQPQHF.

The rearrangement links TRBV24-1 to TRBJ2-7; unclear D gene. This CDR3 has 12 residues. V dropped 9 bases and J dropped 3 bases, with 11 bases sitting between them. The germline V gene has CDR1 KGHDR and CDR2 SFDVKD. CDR3 sequence: CATESSNYEQYF. Written as DNA, the CDR3 is TGTGCCACCGAGTCATCTAACTACGAGCAGTACTTC.

CDR3 region: CASSTGRGLTDTQYF. CDR3 coding DNA: TGCGCCAGCAGCACGGGACGCGGACTAACAGATACGCAGTATTTT. The rearrangement uses TRBV5-1 and TRBJ2-3; possibly TRBD2 for D (6 bases). Trimming cost V 4 bases and J 3 bases, with 15 bases left between them. CDR1 is SGHRS, CDR2 YFSETQ, per germline. CDR3 length: 15 residues. Complete variable domain (other parts from reference TRBV5-1 and TRBJ2-3): KAGVTQTPRYLIKTRGQQVTLSCSPISGHRSVSWYQQTPGQGLQFLFEYFSETQRNKGNFPGRFSGRQFSNSRSEMNVSTLELGDSALYLCASSTGRGLTDTQYFGPGTRLTVL.

The gene calls are TRBV27 and TRBJ2-3; D call uncertain. Germline lookup yields CDR1 MNHEY and CDR2 SMNVEV (reference sequence). Deletions cut 7 bases from V and 2 bases from J, with 7 bases between. The CDR3 is 12 residues long. This chain's CDR3 is CASIGPTDTQYF. CDR3 nucleotides: TGTGCCAGCATTGGACCCACAGATACGCAGTATTTT.

The gene calls are TRBV4-3 and TRBJ2-1, with TRBD2 identical over 10 bases. The CDR3 is 15 residues long. Trimming at V came to 3 bases and at J to 6 bases, leaving 5 bases not matched to a gene. Germline CDR1 LGHNA, CDR2 YSLEER. CDR3 sequence (DNA): TGCGCCAGCAGCCAGGTGGGACTAGCGAGCAATGAGCAGTTCTTC. Translation: CASSQVGLASNEQFF.

This chain joins TRBV30 and TRBJ2-5; D ambiguous. This CDR3 is built from 10 residues. V was trimmed by 2 bases and J by 4 bases, leaving 2 bases between them. Germline CDR1 is GTSNPN and CDR2 is SVGIG (reference sequence). The CDR3 here is CAWSRETQYF. CDR3 DNA: TGTGCCTGGAGTCGAGAGACCCAGTACTTC.

The chain uses TRBV19 and TRBJ2-7, with TRBD1 identical over 7 bases. The CDR3 covers 12 residues. The junction had 8 bases not matched to a gene; V was cut back by 4 bases and J by 11 bases. Germline V gene lookup returns CDR1 LNHDA and CDR2 SQIVND (reference sequence). This CDR3 reads CASSTRQGIEYF. The CDR3 DNA sequence: TGTGCCAGTAGTACCCGACAGGGAATAGAGTACTTC.

This clone was seen a few times. The chain is built from TRBV7-2 and TRBJ2-7; 10 bases agree with TRBD1. V lost 5 bases and J lost 2; bases outside the gene matches: 3. The germline V gene has CDR1 SGHTA and CDR2 FQGNSA. This CDR3 comprises 14 residues. The CDR3 here is CASSPDRGAYEQYF. CDR3 bases: TGTGCCAGCAGCCCGGACAGGGGGGCCTACGAGCAGTACTTC.

V and J are TRBV13 and TRBJ2-5; 10 bases line up with TRBD2. The CDR3 totals 14 residues. Germline values: CDR1 PRHDT, CDR2 FYEKMQ (reference sequence). J gave up 7 bases and V 8 bases, and 10 bases lay outside the gene matches. Written as DNA, the CDR3 is TGTGCCAGCGCAATAAGGGCTAGCGGGGGGACCCAGTACTTC. This translates into CASAIRASGGTQYF.

This sequence joins TRBV5-1 and TRBJ2-1; 9 bases align to TRBD2. The CDR3 spans 17 residues. The V and J ends lost 0 bases and 4 bases, in that order; junction bases with no gene match: 8. Germline loops: CDR1 SGHRS, CDR2 YFSETQ. In DNA form, the CDR3 reads TGCGCCAGCAGCTTGGCTCGGCGGGAGGGATTATACAATGAGCAGTTCTTC. Its translation: CASSLARREGLYNEQFF.

This chain uses TRBV18 with TRBJ2-7, with 8 bases identical to TRBD1. Losses at the gene ends were 2 bases for V and 3 bases for J; bases not matched to a gene: 6. The germline CDR1 and CDR2 sequences are KGHSH and LQKENI. The CDR3 has 15 amino acids. As DNA, the CDR3 is TGTGCCAGCTCACCATCGACAGGGGTTTTCTACGAGCAGTACTTC. It codes for CASSPSTGVFYEQYF.

V usage is TRBV3-1 (or the pseudogene TRBV3-2) and J usage is TRBJ2-3; D possibly corresponds to TRBD1 (5 bases). V lost 4 bases and J lost 2, with 10 bases in between. Germline assignment: CDR1 LGHDT and CDR2 YNNKEL (reference sequence). This CDR3 is built from 14 residues. The CDR3 spells CASSPQTDTDTQYF. CDR3 bases: TGTGCCAGCAGCCCACAGACAGACACAGATACGCAGTATTTT.

In its sample, this clone was seen once. The chain links TRBV6-6 to TRBJ2-1; 8 bases are shared with TRBD1. V dropped 7 bases and J dropped 4; count of bases not matched to a gene: 3. The germline gives CDR1 MNHNY, CDR2 SVGAGI (reference sequence). This CDR3 has 13 residues. The CDR3 DNA sequence: TGTGCCAGCACGGGACAGGCGTACAATGAGCAGTTCTTC. Its protein is CASTGQAYNEQFF.

J is TRBJ2-3 and V is TRBV4-3; D is unclear. Trimming removed 0 bases at V and 5 bases at J, with 6 bases between. The CDR3 spans 13 residues. The germline CDR1 and CDR2 sequences are LGHNA and YSLEER. The CDR3 here is CASSQDQGDTQYF. The CDR3 DNA reads TGCGCCAGCAGCCAAGATCAAGGAGATACGCAGTATTTT.

The chain links TRBV27 to TRBJ1-2; D call uncertain. Trimming shortened V by 4 bases and J by 5 bases, and 20 bases separated the two germline ends. The CDR3 sequence is 16 residues long. CDR1 MNHEY and CDR2 SMNVEV come from the germline V gene (reference sequence). CDR3: CASSSALVGSGYGYTF. CDR3 in DNA: TGTGCCAGCAGTTCGGCTCTTGTGGGCAGTGGATATGGCTACACCTTC.

The chain recombines TRBV6-4 with TRBJ2-3, with D possibly TRBD1 on 6 matching bases. The CDR3 length is 13 residues. Deletions cut 3 bases from V and 4 bases from J, with 8 bases between. The V gene's germline CDR1 is MRHNA and CDR2 SNTAGT. CDR3 amino acids: CASSEQGPDTQYF. CDR3 nucleotide sequence: TGTGCCAGCAGTGAACAGGGTCCAGATACGCAGTATTTT.

CDR3 nucleotides: TGTGCCAGCAGCCAAGAATGGGCTAGCGGGGCCATGGGGGATACGCAGTATTTT. Translated, it gives CASSQEWASGAMGDTQYF. This rearrangement joins TRBV4-2 to TRBJ2-3; 9 nucleotides align to TRBD2. In germline, CDR1 is LGHNA, CDR2 YNFKEQ. This CDR3 is built from 18 residues. Germline trimming cut 0 bases from V and 6 bases from J; bases unmatched to any gene: 13.

The V call is TRBV28, the J call TRBJ1-2, with D maybe TRBD1 (6 bases). Per germline, CDR1 MDHEN and CDR2 SYDVKM. The CDR3 is 13 residues long. The V end lost 8 bases, the J end lost 2 bases, and 12 bases lay between the germline ends. The DNA for the CDR3 is TGTGCCAGCCGGGCCGGACAGAACTATGGCTACACCTTC. Protein product: CASRAGQNYGYTF.

The CDR3 region is CASSEGTLPDTQYF. The CDR3 DNA sequence: TGTGCCAGCAGTGAAGGGACTTTGCCAGATACGCAGTATTTT. The chain carries TRBV6-1 and TRBJ2-3, with D possibly being TRBD2 (5 bases). Germline V CDR1 and CDR2: MNHNS, SASEGT. This CDR3 has 14 amino acids. Trimming took off 1 base at V and 4 bases at J, with 9 bases between the two ends.

DNA for the CDR3: TGTGCCAGCAGCTTAACGATTAGCGGGAGTTATGAGCAGTTCTTC. Amino acid sequence: CASSLTISGSYEQFF. This chain uses TRBV7-3 with TRBJ2-1; 9 bases are shared with TRBD2. Germline CDR1 SGHTA, CDR2 FQGTGA. J was trimmed by 8 bases and V by 0 bases; bases with no gene match: 5. The CDR3 contains 15 residues. Using reference TRBV7-3 and TRBJ2-1 for the parts outside the CDR3, the full variable domain is GAGVSQTPSNKVTEKGKYVELRCDPISGHTALYWYRQSLGQGPEFLIYFQGTGAADDSGLPNDRFFAVRPEGSVSTLKIQRTERGDSAVYLCASSLTISGSYEQFFGPGTRLTVL.

V and J are TRBV5-4 and TRBJ1-2; 7 bases line up with TRBD1. Germline-derived CDR1 and CDR2 are SGHNT and YYREEE (reference sequence). J gave up 4 bases and V 2 bases, and 5 bases lay outside the gene matches. This CDR3 has 14 residues. The chain's CDR3 is CASSFGTDSYGYTF. CDR3 DNA: TGTGCCAGCAGCTTCGGGACAGATTCCTATGGCTACACCTTC.

The chain has TRBV7-3 and TRBJ2-1; TRBD2 matches at 16 bases. The CDR3 sequence is 17 residues long. J gave up 10 bases and V 5 bases, and 11 bases lay outside the gene matches. Germline lookup yields CDR1 SGHTA and CDR2 FQGTGA. Written as DNA, the CDR3 is TGTGCCAGCAGCCCGGAGGGACTAGCGGGAGGGTATACCGAGCAGTTCTTC. It specifies CASSPEGLAGGYTEQFF.

This clone was found once. V is TRBV9 and J is TRBJ2-1; TRBD2 matches at 11 bases. The CDR3 spans 15 residues. The trim removed 3 bases at V and 4 bases at J, leaving 3 bases unmatched. Germline CDR1 reads SGDLS; CDR2 reads YYNGEE. Here the CDR3 reads CASSATSGGYNEQFF. CDR3 sequence (DNA): TGTGCCAGCAGCGCTACTAGCGGGGGTTACAATGAGCAGTTCTTC. The full variable domain, its missing parts supplied by reference TRBV9 and TRBJ2-1, is DSGVTQTPKHLITATGQRVTLRCSPRSGDLSVYWYQQSLDQGLQFLIQYYNGEERAKGNILERFSAQQFPDLHSELNLSSLELGDSALYFCASSATSGGYNEQFFGPGTRLTVL.

The V gene is TRBV5-4, the J gene TRBJ1-1; D is ambiguous. This CDR3 has 13 amino acids. V lost 0 bases, J lost 7 bases, and 10 bases lay in between. Germline-derived CDR1 and CDR2 are SGHNT and YYREEE (reference sequence). Here the CDR3 reads CASSLGGSGEAFF. The CDR3 coding sequence is TGTGCCAGCAGCTTGGGCGGATCTGGTGAAGCTTTCTTT.

The chain uses TRBV7-8 and TRBJ1-3; D unresolved. The CDR3 length is 14 residues. V was trimmed by 3 bases and J by 0 bases, leaving 6 bases between them. Germline V gene data show CDR1 as SGHVS and CDR2 as FQNEAQ. This chain's CDR3 is CASSFISSGNTIYF. CDR3 DNA sequence: TGTGCCAGCAGCTTTATAAGCTCTGGAAACACCATATATTTT.